This T cell receptor (beta chain) comes out of a study of blood T cell repertoires in COVID-19. Study details: The study drew acute and convalescent COVID-19 samples from the United States, Italy and Spain. Nucleic acid was either cDNA or gDNA, and it came from T cells, B-cell-depleted T cells, or PBMCs.

Authors' methods: From reference gene primer amplification, estimates of nucleated cell counts were derived. Sequencing used immunoSEQ multiplex PCR; TCRdb keeps in-frame clones, though not all of them. V and J calls and clone size are given by that table; D and trimming were obtained from the DNA. Of almost 200,000 clones in the sample, approximately 87% are singletons; the top ten hold around 0.76%. CDR1 and CDR2 (germline): MGHDK, SYGVNS. V gave up 3 bases and J gave up 5 bases, with 14 bases separating them. The CDR3 is made up of 15 amino acids. V usage is TRBV25-1 and J usage is TRBJ1-5, with D possibly being TRBD1 (5 bases). The specimen was peripheral blood. This TCR derives from a woman aged 65 to 85 with acute or convalescent COVID-19. CDR3 in DNA: TGTGCCAGCAGTGATTCTCAGGGATGGGATCAGCCCCAGCATTTT. It specifies CASSDSQGWDQPQHF.